A single sample gave rise to the 9 T cell receptor beta chains below, sequenced in a study of CD8 T cells in Susac syndrome. Reverse transcription of roughly 0.45 to 1 ug RNA used random hexamers. TCRdb reprocessed the immunoSEQ multiplex PCR reads via MiXCR and lists one record per CDR3 protein. Among some 94,000 distinct CDR3 sequences listed, 90% to 95% were seen once. The sample taken for sequencing was CD4+ T cells from PBMCs. The receptor set was obtained from a human donor with Susac syndrome.

The chain joins TRBV30 to TRBJ1-2; D unclear. The CDR3 spans 12 residues. Germline V gene sequence: CDR1 GTSNPN, CDR2 SVGIG (reference sequence). V dropped 4 bases and J dropped 1 base, with 7 bases sitting between them. This CDR3 reads CAWKVRNYGYTF. The CDR3 DNA follows: TGTGCCTGGAAAGTTCGTAACTATGGCTACACCTTC.

This chain connects TRBV5-4 to TRBJ2-5; D unclear. V was clipped by 3 bases and J by 2 bases, with 5 bases between them. Germline V lookup: CDR1 SGHNT, CDR2 YYREEE (reference sequence). This CDR3 spans 12 amino acids. Here the CDR3 reads CASSYPQETQYF. The CDR3 region has the DNA TGTGCCAGCAGCTACCCACAAGAGACCCAGTACTTC.

The chain links TRBV10-3 to TRBJ1-1; the match to TRBD1 covers 10 bases. After removal of 3 bases from V and 5 bases from J, the junction contained 6 bases not matched to a gene. This CDR3 spans 15 amino acids. The germline CDR1 and CDR2 sequences are ENHRY and SYGVKD. This chain's CDR3 is CAISDAGTGDTEAFF. Written as DNA, the CDR3 is TGTGCCATCAGTGATGCCGGGACAGGGGATACTGAAGCTTTCTTT.

This clonotype was observed a few times. CDR3 in amino acids: CASSTGPYEQYF. The CDR3 bases are TGTGCCAGCAGTACGGGACCCTACGAGCAGTACTTC. The chain carries TRBV12-3 or TRBV12-4 and TRBJ2-7, with D perhaps TRBD1 or TRBD2 (5 bases each). Trimming took off 5 bases at V and 2 bases at J, with 7 bases between the two ends. This CDR3 has 12 amino acids.

This clonotype was counted a single time. This chain links TRBV7-9 with TRBJ2-5; D remains ambiguous. The CDR3 is made up of 13 amino acids. The V gene lost 5 bases and the J gene lost 5 bases, with 12 bases spanning the gap. Germline lookup yields CDR1 SEHNR and CDR2 FQNEAQ (reference sequence). The CDR3 coding sequence is TGTGCCAGCAGCCGGATCATGGGGGAGACCCAGTACTTC. Protein product: CASSRIMGETQYF. The whole variable domain, remainder taken from reference TRBV7-9 and TRBJ2-5, is DTGVSQNPRHKITKRGQNVTFRCDPISEHNRLYWYRQTLGQGPEFLTYFQNEAQLEKSRLLSDRFSAERPKGSFSTLEIQRTEQGDSAMYLCASSRIMGETQYFGPGTRLLVL.

The genes are TRBV7-2 and TRBJ2-7; the D gene is possibly TRBD2 (7 bases). Trimming left V 5 bases short and J 6 bases short, with 20 bases between. There are 15 residues in the CDR3. Germline-derived CDR1 and CDR2 are SGHTA and FQGNSA. CDR3 sequence: CASSERQGGGFEQYF. CDR3 nucleotide sequence: TGTGCCAGCAGCGAACGGCAGGGAGGGGGTTTCGAGCAGTACTTC.

The CDR3 reads CASSYAGLNYNEQFF. The CDR3 region has the DNA TGTGCCAGCAGTTACGCGGGACTTAACTACAATGAGCAGTTCTTC. The chain uses TRBV6-2 or TRBV6-3 and TRBJ2-1; a weak D match, TRBD2 (6 bases). V dropped 2 bases and J dropped 3 bases, with 11 bases sitting between them. CDR1 is MNHEY and CDR2 is SVGEGT in the germline V gene. The CDR3 is 15 amino acids.

J is TRBJ2-7 and V is TRBV12-3 or TRBV12-4, with 7 nucleotides matching TRBD1. Germline trimming cut 6 bases from V and 2 bases from J; bases unmatched to any gene: 4. This CDR3 has 13 amino acids. The CDR3 nucleotides are TGTGCCAGCAGGTCTGGGACAGCCTACGAGCAGTACTTC. Translation: CASRSGTAYEQYF.

The chain uses TRBV28 and TRBJ2-7, with 8 bases that match TRBD2. Germline trimming cut 0 bases from V and 6 bases from J; bases unmatched to any gene: 7. Germline CDR1 and CDR2: MDHEN and SYDVKM. This CDR3 is built from 15 residues. Written as DNA, the CDR3 is TGTGCCAGCAGTTTATGGCGGGGGGCGGCCCCCGAGCAGTACTTC. It specifies CASSLWRGAAPEQYF.